One sample yielded the 12 T cell receptor beta chains listed below, sequenced in a study of PD-L1 blockade in urothelial cancer. Time point described: peripheral blood 6 weeks after treatment start. Libraries were prepared by immunoSEQ multiplex PCR; TCRdb keeps only in-frame clonotypes and omits some of them. The repertoire includes about 130,000 clones, more than 70% of them detected once, and roughly 2.6% sits in the top ten. Sequencing was performed on PBMCs, taken around atezolizumab (anti-PD-L1) treatment. The receptors derive from a man aged 45-65 years with urothelial cancer.

The chain is built from TRBV9 and TRBJ2-1; 9 bases map to TRBD2. CDR3 length: 17 residues. Trimming removed 2 bases from V and 6 bases from J; junction bases left unmatched: 12. Germline CDR1 SGDLS, CDR2 YYNGEE. The CDR3 coding sequence is TGTGCCAGCAGCGTTGATCCGGGACTAGCTATCGTCAATGAGCAGTTCTTC. Translation gives CASSVDPGLAIVNEQFF.

The gene calls are TRBV28 and TRBJ1-5, with 7 bases that match TRBD1. Germline CDR1 reads MDHEN; CDR2 reads SYDVKM. The CDR3 length is 15 residues. The J segment lost 4 bases and the V segment lost 1 base, leaving 4 bases of the junction unmatched. CDR3 DNA sequence: TGTGCCAGCAGTTTATTGGGACAGAGAAATCAGCCCCAGCATTTT. Amino acids: CASSLLGQRNQPQHF.

This chain links TRBV7-6 with TRBJ1-2; 8 bases agree with TRBD1. Trimming at V came to 4 bases and at J to 5 bases, leaving 21 bases not matched to a gene. The CDR3 loop spans 19 amino acids. Looked up from germline, CDR1 is SGHVS and CDR2 is FNYEAQ. CDR3 residues: CASSSLAGTGSHRAYGYTF. The CDR3 DNA reads TGTGCCAGCAGCTCGTTGGCCGGGACAGGCTCCCACCGGGCATATGGCTACACCTTC.

This clone was counted between two and nine times. The chain carries TRBV19 and TRBJ1-3; D gene ambiguous. The CDR3 runs to 16 residues. The germline CDR1 and CDR2 sequences are LNHDA and SQIVND (reference sequence). V lost 10 bases and J 0 bases, leaving 19 bases between the germline ends. This CDR3 is CATFNPRLTSGNTIYF. The CDR3 DNA sequence: TGTGCCACCTTCAACCCCAGGCTTACCTCTGGAAACACCATATATTTT.

This clone came up once. J is TRBJ2-5 and V is TRBV23-1, with D maybe TRBD2 (5 bases). TRBV23-1 falls under the ORF class, with uncertain function. This CDR3 has 13 residues. V was clipped by 3 bases and J by 3 bases, with 8 bases between them. DNA for the CDR3: TGCGCCAGCAGTCACTCAGCGGAAGAGACCCAGTACTTC. This gives the protein CASSHSAEETQYF.

CDR3 region: CAIRGLAGVRYEQYF. The CDR3 DNA is TGCGCCATTCGGGGGCTAGCGGGAGTAAGGTACGAGCAGTACTTC. This sequence joins TRBV23-1 and TRBJ2-7; 10 bases agree with TRBD2. TRBV23-1 is filed as an ORF, its function uncertain. The CDR3 totals 15 residues. Trimming removed 10 bases from V and 4 bases from J; junction bases left unmatched: 13.

J is TRBJ1-1 and V is TRBV7-2, with D possibly TRBD1 on 6 matching bases. V lost 5 bases and J 7 bases, leaving 14 bases between the germline ends. The CDR3 is 13 residues long. Germline V lookup: CDR1 SGHTA, CDR2 FQGNSA. CDR3 nucleotide sequence: TGTGCCAGCAGCCCAGGGGCAGGCTATGAAGCTTTCTTT. It encodes CASSPGAGYEAFF.

The V and J genes are TRBV7-3 and TRBJ2-7; D possibly corresponds to TRBD1 (5 bases). Between the trimmed V and J ends, which lost 2 bases and 2 bases, there was a span of 13 bases. CDR1 is SGHTA and CDR2 is FQGTGA in the germline V gene. The CDR3 is 15 residues long. The CDR3 spells CASSLEAGIPYEQYF. CDR3 bases: TGTGCCAGCAGCTTAGAGGCAGGGATCCCCTACGAGCAGTACTTC.

This chain joins TRBV30 and TRBJ2-3; 16 bases agree with TRBD2. The CDR3 length is 17 residues. V was pared by 1 base and J by 8 bases, with 9 bases of the junction left unmatched. Germline V lookup: CDR1 GTSNPN, CDR2 SVGIG (reference sequence). DNA for the CDR3: TGTGCCTGGAGTGGGGGACTAGCGGGAGGGGGGGCAGCTACGCAGTATTTT. Translation gives CAWSGGLAGGGAATQYF. Combining the CDR3 with reference TRBV30 and TRBJ2-3 gives the whole variable domain SQTIHQWPATLVQPVGSPLSLECTVEGTSNPNLYWYRQAAGRGLQLLFYSVGIGQISSEVPQNLSASRPQDRQFILSSKKLLLSDSGFYLCAWSGGLAGGGAATQYFGPGTRLTVL.

The V call is TRBV11-3, the J call TRBJ2-5, with TRBD1 matching over 8 bases. The CDR3 consists of 15 residues. Trimming removed 5 bases from V and 5 bases from J; junction bases left unmatched: 10. The V gene's germline CDR1 is SGHNT and CDR2 YENEEA. CDR3 nucleotide sequence: TGTGCCAGCAGCCCCGGACAGGGCCAGGCGGAGACCCAGTACTTC. This gives the protein CASSPGQGQAETQYF.

The chain links TRBV10-3 to TRBJ2-7, with D possibly being TRBD1 (6 bases). CDR1 is ENHRY and CDR2 is SYGVKD in the germline V gene. With 7 bases removed from V and 6 bases from J, the gap between germline ends came to 19 bases. The CDR3 runs to 14 residues. The CDR3 loop reads CAIKRETGAIEQYF. Written as DNA, the CDR3 is TGTGCCATCAAAAGGGAGACAGGAGCTATCGAGCAGTACTTC.

V usage is TRBV19 and J usage is TRBJ1-4, with 10 bases that match TRBD1. V lost 10 bases, J lost 4 bases, and 9 bases stayed unmatched. Germline V gene sequence: CDR1 LNHDA, CDR2 SQIVND (reference sequence). This CDR3 contains 15 residues. The CDR3 DNA reads TGTGCCACCCGGGACAGGGGACAACATAATGAAAAACTGTTTTTT. Its translation is CATRDRGQHNEKLFF.